The 15 T cell receptor beta chains below come from one sample, sequenced in a study of blood T cells in healthy people across ages. Through a sample-barcoded 5' primer and a J-beta primer mix, a second PCR was run for 7 to 11 cycles. One entry per CDR3 protein results from TCRdb running MiXCR on the 5' RACE reads. The profile shows about 1.4 million distinct CDR3 sequences, almost 60% of them singletons. Specimen: blood. Source of these receptors: a man aged 18 to 30 in good health.

The chain employs TRBV29-1 and TRBJ2-1; D is perhaps TRBD1 (6 bases). This CDR3 comprises 12 residues. Looked up from germline, CDR1 is SQVTM and CDR2 is ANQGSEA. The CDR3 DNA reads TGCAGAGGACAGAAATCCAACAATGAGCAGTTCTTC. Its protein product is CRGQKSNNEQFF.

This chain connects TRBV29-1 to TRBJ2-3; D assignment may be TRBD1 or TRBD2 (6 bases each). Deletions cut 7 bases from V and 7 bases from J, with 18 bases between. CDR1 is SQVTM, CDR2 ANQGSEA, per germline. The CDR3 is 13 residues long. CDR3 coding DNA: TGCAGCGGCCGGAGGGACATAAAGAATACGCAGTATTTT. Its protein is CSGRRDIKNTQYF.

This clonotype was observed a handful of times. V usage is TRBV4-1 and J usage is TRBJ2-7, with 7 bases identical to TRBD1. In germline, CDR1 is MGHRA, CDR2 YSYEKL. This CDR3 is 15 amino acids long. Trimming took 6 bases from V and 4 from J; bases not matched to a gene: 12. CDR3 DNA sequence: TGCGCCAGCAGTCAACCAGGGGGTCCTGTTTACGAGCAGTACTTC. Amino acids: CASSQPGGPVYEQYF.

The rearrangement links TRBV5-1 to TRBJ1-6, with 10 bases aligning to TRBD1. The CDR3 loop spans 14 amino acids. The germline V gene encodes CDR1 SGHRS and CDR2 YFSETQ. Trimming took 3 bases from V and 8 from J; bases not matched to a gene: 2. CDR3 loop: CASSYGQGDSPLHF. For the CDR3, the DNA is TGCGCCAGCAGCTACGGACAGGGGGATTCACCCCTCCACTTT.

In its sample, this clonotype was seen a few times. V is TRBV20-1 and J is TRBJ2-1; D gene ambiguous. Germline assignment: CDR1 DFQATT and CDR2 SNEGSKA (reference sequence). CDR3 size: 11 residues. The CDR3 DNA is TGCAGCAGTGTGTTTATCGATGAGCAGTTCTTC. Translating it yields CSSVFIDEQFF.

There are a few counts of this clonotype. This chain uses TRBV20-1 with TRBJ2-7; tentative D call: TRBD1 (5 bases). Per germline, CDR1 DFQATT and CDR2 SNEGSKA (reference sequence). The CDR3 has 12 amino acids. Trimming removed 5 bases at V and 2 bases at J, with 10 bases between. CDR3 protein: CSAQTEPYEQYF. The CDR3 nucleotides read TGCAGTGCTCAGACAGAGCCCTACGAGCAGTACTTC.

This clonotype was counted a few times. The rearrangement links TRBV6-6 to TRBJ1-4, with 7 bases that match TRBD1. V lost 6 bases and J lost 3; bases outside the gene matches: 4. The CDR3 contains 14 residues. Germline V lookup: CDR1 MNHNY, CDR2 SVGAGI (reference sequence). DNA of the CDR3: TGTGCCAGCAGCCCGGACAGGTCTAATGAAAAACTGTTTTTT. Protein product: CASSPDRSNEKLFF.

The chain couples TRBV6-2 or TRBV6-3 to TRBJ2-4, with 10 positions matching TRBD2. The end of the DNA aligns better with TRBJ2-5, so the J call may be wrong. Germline-derived CDR1 and CDR2 are MNHEY and SVGEGT. CDR3 length equals 16 residues. CDR3 residues: CASRKGLAGASETQYF. The CDR3 nucleotides are TGTGCCAGCAGAAAGGGGCTAGCGGGGGCTTCGGAGACCCAGTACTTC.

The V gene is TRBV5-1, the J gene TRBJ2-5; 9 positions match TRBD2. This CDR3 region has 16 residues. Trimming at V came to 4 bases and at J to 5 bases, leaving 12 bases not matched to a gene. Germline CDR1 SGHRS, CDR2 YFSETQ. This CDR3 is CASSTLLAGVEETQYF. The CDR3 coding sequence is TGCGCCAGCAGCACCCTATTAGCGGGAGTCGAGGAGACCCAGTACTTC.

The rearrangement joins TRBV5-1 to TRBJ2-3; 11 positions agree with TRBD1. Germline-derived CDR1 and CDR2 are SGHRS and YFSETQ. This CDR3 contains 16 residues. Germline trimming cut 0 bases from V and 9 bases from J; bases unmatched to any gene: 9. The CDR3 loop is CASSLGSGQGAGTQYF. The CDR3, as DNA: TGCGCCAGCAGCTTGGGGTCAGGACAGGGGGCAGGGACGCAGTATTTT.

This clonotype was observed a few times. This chain connects TRBV29-1 to TRBJ2-5; 8 bases are shared with TRBD2. The germline V gene encodes CDR1 SQVTM and CDR2 ANQGSEA. This CDR3 spans 14 amino acids. V lost 3 bases and J lost 5; bases outside the gene matches: 8. The CDR3, as DNA: TGCAGCGTTGAGATAGCGGGACTGGGCGAGACCCAGTACTTC. The encoded protein is CSVEIAGLGETQYF.

This clonotype appeared a few times. The J gene is TRBJ2-3, the V gene TRBV28; no reliable D call. Trimming took 4 bases from V and 0 from J, leaving 11 bases between them. CDR1 is MDHEN, CDR2 SYDVKM, per germline. CDR3 length: 15 residues. CDR3 in amino acids: CASSSDITSTDTQYF. The CDR3 DNA sequence: TGTGCCAGCAGTTCAGACATCACTAGCACAGATACGCAGTATTTT.

The V call is TRBV11-2, the J call TRBJ2-7; TRBD1 might be the D (5 bases). CDR3 length equals 18 residues. Per the germline V gene, CDR1 is SGHAT and CDR2 is FQNNGV. Deletions cut 1 base from V and 3 bases from J, with 22 bases between. This CDR3 reads CASSLGSWGASMIYEQYF. The DNA of the CDR3 is TGTGCCAGCAGCTTAGGTTCGTGGGGCGCATCCATGATCTACGAGCAGTACTTC.

The chain is built from TRBV29-1 and TRBJ1-2; TRBD1 might be the D (6 bases). The CDR3 has 13 amino acids. Trimming took 7 bases from V and 4 from J, leaving 16 bases between them. The germline gives CDR1 SQVTM, CDR2 ANQGSEA. The CDR3 DNA is TGCAGCGCCATACCTATGGACAGCTATGGCTACACCTTC. Translating gives CSAIPMDSYGYTF.

The sample holds a few counts of this clonotype. The V and J genes are TRBV11-2 and TRBJ2-7; 9 nucleotides line up with TRBD2. V was clipped by 0 bases and J by 2 bases; unmatched bases: 2. Per the germline V gene, CDR1 is SGHAT and CDR2 is FQNNGV. The CDR3 length is 15 residues. The CDR3: CASSLEVAGAYEQYF. As DNA, the CDR3 is TGTGCCAGCAGCTTAGAGGTAGCGGGGGCCTACGAGCAGTACTTC.